This T cell receptor beta chain was recovered during a study of OX40 agonist ivuxolimab in advanced cancers. Data came from immunoSEQ multiplex PCR; TCRdb stores just in-frame clones and leaves some out. This table has about 29,000 clones, about nine tenths appearing once. This CDR3 is built from 14 residues. Germline lookup yields CDR1 MNHEY and CDR2 SMNVEV (reference sequence). Sequences were derived from CD4+ or CD8+ T cells sorted from blood, sampled in a trial of the OX40 agonist ivuxolimab. This chain joins TRBV27 and TRBJ2-7; TRBD1 is a possible D gene (6 bases). The last part of the DNA fits TRBJ2-1 better; the J call may be wrong. This TCR came from an adult with an advanced solid tumor such as melanoma, head and neck, liver or kidney cancer. The chain's CDR3 is CASSLVTGINEQFF. CDR3 DNA sequence: TGTGCCAGCAGTTTAGTCACAGGGATCAATGAGCAGTTCTTC.